These T cell receptor beta chains were read from a single sample in a study of blood T cell repertoires in COVID-19. Libraries were prepared by immunoSEQ multiplex PCR; TCRdb keeps only in-frame clonotypes and omits some of them. The table has 140,000 to 150,000 clones, around 80% seen once. Sequencing was performed on peripheral blood. These receptors originate from a human donor with acute or convalescent COVID-19. The donor label of this sample is uncertain. The CDR3 runs from the conserved cysteine through the conserved F or W. The order of the fields is J gene, clone size, V gene, D gene, CDR3 DNA, CDR3 protein. The D gene is left open where the match is weak. Clone size is stated in some rows and not others, as once, few, many or a class when expanded.

J gene: TRBJ1-5
clone size: .
V gene: TRBV6-5
D gene: TRBD1
CDR3 DNA: TGTGCCAGCAGAACGGGGACAGGGGTGATGCCCCAGCATTTT
CDR3 protein: CASRTGTGVMPQHF

J gene: TRBJ1-2
clone size: .
V gene: TRBV30
D gene: TRBD1
CDR3 DNA: TGTGCCTGGAGACAGGGGAAGGACAATGGCTACACCTTC
CDR3 protein: CAWRQGKDNGYTF

J gene: TRBJ2-5
clone size: .
V gene: TRBV29-1
D gene: .
CDR3 DNA: TGCAGCGTTGGAAGACAGCAAGAGACCCAGTACTTC
CDR3 protein: CSVGRQQETQYF

J gene: TRBJ1-1
clone size: .
V gene: TRBV5-1
D gene: .
CDR3 DNA: TGCGCCAGCAGCTTGGCCGGGATGAATACTGAAGCTTTCTTT
CDR3 protein: CASSLAGMNTEAFF

J gene: TRBJ1-5
clone size: .
V gene: TRBV23-1
D gene: TRBD1
CDR3 DNA: TGCGCCAGCGCCGAGGACCGGGACAGGGATCAGCCCCAGCATTTT
CDR3 protein: CASAEDRDRDQPQHF

J gene: TRBJ2-5
clone size: .
V gene: TRBV7-2
D gene: .
CDR3 DNA: TGTGCCAGCAGCGGCTACGAAGGGGGGACCCAGTACTTC
CDR3 protein: CASSGYEGGTQYF

J gene: TRBJ1-2
clone size: few
V gene: TRBV19
D gene: TRBD1
CDR3 DNA: TGTGCCAGTAGTTCGCAGGGGGGCCCGAACTATGGCTACACCTTC
CDR3 protein: CASSSQGGPNYGYTF

J gene: TRBJ1-2
clone size: .
V gene: TRBV5-6
D gene: TRBD1
CDR3 DNA: TGTGCCAGCAGGAAGGGGACAGGCGATAACTATGGCTACACCTTC
CDR3 protein: CASRKGTGDNYGYTF

J gene: TRBJ1-5
clone size: .
V gene: TRBV29-1
D gene: TRBD1
CDR3 DNA: TGCAGCGCCCGGGACAGGGTCAATCAGCCCCAGCATTTT
CDR3 protein: CSARDRVNQPQHF

J gene: TRBJ2-1
clone size: few
V gene: TRBV20-1
D gene: TRBD2
CDR3 DNA: TGCAGTGCTAGTCCCGGGGGAGGGAATGAGCAGTTCTTC
CDR3 protein: CSASPGGGNEQFF

J gene: TRBJ2-7
clone size: few
V gene: TRBV20-1
D gene: TRBD1
CDR3 DNA: TGCAGTGCTAGTAGGGGGCGTTCCGCCTACGAGCAGTACTTC
CDR3 protein: CSASRGRSAYEQYF

J gene: TRBJ2-7
clone size: .
V gene: TRBV5-4
D gene: TRBD2
CDR3 DNA: TGTGCCAGCGCCCCCCGGGGGGGCGCGGACGAGCAGTACTTC
CDR3 protein: CASAPRGGADEQYF

J gene: TRBJ1-3
clone size: .
V gene: TRBV30
D gene: TRBD1
CDR3 DNA: TGTGCCTGGAATGGCAGGGGGCTTGGAAACACCATATATTTT
CDR3 protein: CAWNGRGLGNTIYF

J gene: TRBJ1-2
clone size: .
V gene: TRBV6-5
D gene: TRBD1
CDR3 DNA: TGTGCCAGCAGTTACACCGACAGGGGCTATGGCTACACCTTC
CDR3 protein: CASSYTDRGYGYTF

J gene: TRBJ2-7
clone size: .
V gene: TRBV29-1
D gene: .
CDR3 DNA: TGCAGCGTACAGGGTCATCTACGTGGGCAGTACTTC
CDR3 protein: CSVQGHLRGQYF

J gene: TRBJ2-3
clone size: .
V gene: TRBV7-9
D gene: .
CDR3 DNA: TGTGCCAGCAGCTTTGGTGGTAGCAGCGCTAGCACAGATACGCAGTATTTT
CDR3 protein: CASSFGGSSASTDTQYF

J gene: TRBJ1-2
clone size: .
V gene: TRBV5-1
D gene: .
CDR3 DNA: TGCGCCAGCAGTGCAACCCCGTCAACAGGGAACTATGGCTACACCTTC
CDR3 protein: CASSATPSTGNYGYTF

J gene: TRBJ1-6
clone size: .
V gene: TRBV30
D gene: TRBD1
CDR3 DNA: TGTGCCTGGAGTCCCCCCGGGACAGCGAATTCACCCCTCCACTTT
CDR3 protein: CAWSPPGTANSPLHF

J gene: TRBJ2-7
clone size: .
V gene: TRBV7-9
D gene: TRBD2
CDR3 DNA: TGTGCCAGCAGCTGGAGTGGCGGGGGGGCCTACGAGCAGTACTTC
CDR3 protein: CASSWSGGGAYEQYF

J gene: TRBJ1-6
clone size: .
V gene: TRBV6-5
D gene: .
CDR3 DNA: TGTGCCAGCCGGGCAGGGGAGTATTCACCCCTCCACTTT
CDR3 protein: CASRAGEYSPLHF

J gene: TRBJ2-5
clone size: .
V gene: TRBV10-3
D gene: .
CDR3 DNA: TGTGCCATCAGTGAGTCCCCGGGGGAGACCCAGTACTTC
CDR3 protein: CAISESPGETQYF

J gene: TRBJ2-1
clone size: .
V gene: TRBV4-2
D gene: .
CDR3 DNA: TGTGCCAGCAGCCCCTCCCGAGGGGGCAATGAGCAGTTCTTC
CDR3 protein: CASSPSRGGNEQFF

J gene: TRBJ2-2
clone size: .
V gene: TRBV6-2/TRBV6-3
D gene: .
CDR3 DNA: TGTGCCAGCAGTACCCTCAACTCCGGGGAGCTGTTTTTT
CDR3 protein: CASSTLNSGELFF

J gene: TRBJ1-3
clone size: .
V gene: TRBV4-1
D gene: .
CDR3 DNA: TGCGCCAGCAGCCAAGATCCCGGGTCAGGAAACACCATATATTTT
CDR3 protein: CASSQDPGSGNTIYF

J gene: TRBJ2-3
clone size: .
V gene: TRBV10-3
D gene: .
CDR3 DNA: TGTGCCATCAGTGAGGGCCTGGTCACAGATACGCAGTATTTT
CDR3 protein: CAISEGLVTDTQYF

J gene: TRBJ1-4
clone size: few
V gene: TRBV1
D gene: .
CDR3 DNA: TGCACCAGCAGGACTCAGAATCGGACAGGGGGTCATCCTAGAGCTAATGAAAAACTGTTTTTT
CDR3 protein: CTSRTQNRTGGHPRANEKLFF

J gene: TRBJ2-1
clone size: .
V gene: TRBV5-4
D gene: TRBD1
CDR3 DNA: TGTGCCAGCAGCCCGGAGTACAGGGGTTCCTACAATGAGCAGTTCTTC
CDR3 protein: CASSPEYRGSYNEQFF

J gene: TRBJ1-2
clone size: .
V gene: TRBV2
D gene: .
CDR3 DNA: TGTGCCAGCAGGGTAACGGGGTCCAACTATGGCTACACCTTC
CDR3 protein: CASRVTGSNYGYTF

J gene: TRBJ1-2
clone size: .
V gene: TRBV27
D gene: .
CDR3 DNA: TGTGCCAGCAGTCCACGCGTCGACCTCGGGGATGGCTACACCTTC
CDR3 protein: CASSPRVDLGDGYTF

J gene: TRBJ1-2
clone size: .
V gene: TRBV7-2
D gene: .
CDR3 DNA: TGTGCCAGCAGCCCCCAGGGGCAGGCGCCGGGCTATGGCTACACCTTC
CDR3 protein: CASSPQGQAPGYGYTF

J gene: TRBJ2-1
clone size: .
V gene: TRBV6-5
D gene: TRBD1
CDR3 DNA: TGTGCCACCGGACTCGTGGGACAGGGGAATGGTGAGCAGTTCTTC
CDR3 protein: CATGLVGQGNGEQFF

J gene: TRBJ1-6
clone size: .
V gene: TRBV15
D gene: .
CDR3 DNA: TGTGCCACCAGCAGAGAAATTCGGTATGGCAGCCAGGAATCACCCCTCCACTTT
CDR3 protein: CATSREIRYGSQESPLHF

J gene: TRBJ1-1
clone size: .
V gene: TRBV24-1
D gene: TRBD1
CDR3 DNA: TGTGCCACCAGTGAGACATTGGGACAGCCACGTCACTTGAACACTGAAGCTTTCTTT
CDR3 protein: CATSETLGQPRHLNTEAFF

J gene: TRBJ1-2
clone size: .
V gene: TRBV2
D gene: TRBD1
CDR3 DNA: TGTGCCAGCAGTTTAACCGGGACAGGGGGCGCTGGGTATGGCTACACCTTC
CDR3 protein: CASSLTGTGGAGYGYTF

J gene: TRBJ1-2
clone size: .
V gene: TRBV5-4
D gene: TRBD1
CDR3 DNA: TGTGCCAGCAGCTTCGAGGACAGGGTCTACTATGGCTACACCTTC
CDR3 protein: CASSFEDRVYYGYTF

J gene: TRBJ1-6
clone size: few
V gene: TRBV30
D gene: .
CDR3 DNA: TGTGCCTGGAGTGTACGGGGGGTTTCACCCCTCCACTTT
CDR3 protein: CAWSVRGVSPLHF

J gene: TRBJ1-1
clone size: few
V gene: TRBV2
D gene: .
CDR3 DNA: TGTGCCAGCAGTACCCAGGGAACTGAAGCTTTCTTT
CDR3 protein: CASSTQGTEAFF

J gene: TRBJ2-6
clone size: .
V gene: TRBV29-1
D gene: TRBD1
CDR3 DNA: TGCAGCGCGGAGACAGGGAAGAGGTCTGGGGCCAACGTCCTGACTTTC
CDR3 protein: CSAETGKRSGANVLTF

J gene: TRBJ2-3
clone size: .
V gene: TRBV7-2
D gene: TRBD1
CDR3 DNA: TGTGCCAGCAGCTTAGCCCCCAGACAGGGAAGTACAGATACGCAGTATTTT
CDR3 protein: CASSLAPRQGSTDTQYF

J gene: TRBJ1-1
clone size: .
V gene: TRBV19
D gene: .
CDR3 DNA: TGTGCCAGTAGTGAGGGGCGGGGGAACACTGAAGCTTTCTTT
CDR3 protein: CASSEGRGNTEAFF

J gene: TRBJ2-6
clone size: .
V gene: TRBV15
D gene: .
CDR3 DNA: TGTGCCACCAGTGTAGGGGCGCTTGGGGCCAACGTCCTGACTTTC
CDR3 protein: CATSVGALGANVLTF

J gene: TRBJ1-3
clone size: .
V gene: TRBV15
D gene: TRBD1
CDR3 DNA: TGTGCCACCAGCAGAGATGTGGCAGGGGGCGGAAACACCATATATTTT
CDR3 protein: CATSRDVAGGGNTIYF